This T cell receptor beta chain was recorded in a study of T cells in women clearing cervical HPV infection. With respect to this clone: Antigen specificity is unknown. The read finishes 3 residues shy of the CDR3 end, and the germline J gene is used to complete it.

The CDR3 is 14 residues long. Germline CDR1 and CDR2: GTSNPN and SVGIG (reference sequence). Trimming removed 0 bases at V and 7 bases at J, with 13 bases between. The repertoire was sequenced with immunoSEQ multiplex PCR; TCRdb's copy has only in-frame clones and lacks some. This repertoire includes about 30,000 clones. MY09/MY11 PCR detected cervical HPV DNA; dot-blot assigned genotypes. Notes on the study in general: CIN3+ cases had significantly higher TCR richness than controls; evenness did not differ. TRBV6-7 abundance was lower in cases than controls (around 0.11% versus 0.15%).

The source of this sequence is a woman aged 18 to 69 with a cervical HPV16 infection that either progressed to CIN3+ or cleared (not recorded which). The specimen sequenced was blood buffy coat. The genes are TRBV30 and TRBJ1-5; D perhaps matches TRBD1 (5 bases). CDR3: CAWSVRGGLQPQHF. The covered CDR3 bases are TGTGCCTGGAGTGTACGGGGGGGATTGCAGCCC.